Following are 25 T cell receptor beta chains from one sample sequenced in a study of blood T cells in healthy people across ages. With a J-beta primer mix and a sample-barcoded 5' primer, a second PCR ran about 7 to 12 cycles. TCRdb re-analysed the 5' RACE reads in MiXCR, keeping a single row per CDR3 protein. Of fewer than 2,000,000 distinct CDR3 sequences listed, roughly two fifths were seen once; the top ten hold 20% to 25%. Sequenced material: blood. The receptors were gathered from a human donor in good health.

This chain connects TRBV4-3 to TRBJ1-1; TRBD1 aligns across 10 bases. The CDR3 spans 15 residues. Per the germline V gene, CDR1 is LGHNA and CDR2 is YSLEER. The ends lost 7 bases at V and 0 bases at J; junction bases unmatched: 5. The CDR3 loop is CASTPGQGLNTEAFF. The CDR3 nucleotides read TGCGCCAGCACGCCGGGACAGGGGTTGAACACTGAAGCTTTCTTT.

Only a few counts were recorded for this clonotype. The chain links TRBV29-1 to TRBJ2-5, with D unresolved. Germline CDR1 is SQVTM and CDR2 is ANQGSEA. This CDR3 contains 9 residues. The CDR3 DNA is TGCGTCGAGAATAAGACCCAGTACTTC. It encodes CVENKTQYF.

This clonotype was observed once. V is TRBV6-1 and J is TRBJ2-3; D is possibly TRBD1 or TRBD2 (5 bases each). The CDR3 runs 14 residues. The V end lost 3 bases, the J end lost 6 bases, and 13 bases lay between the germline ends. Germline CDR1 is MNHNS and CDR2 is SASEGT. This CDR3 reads CASSDLSGLDTQYF. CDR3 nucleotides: TGTGCCAGCAGTGATTTATCGGGGCTGGATACGCAGTATTTT.

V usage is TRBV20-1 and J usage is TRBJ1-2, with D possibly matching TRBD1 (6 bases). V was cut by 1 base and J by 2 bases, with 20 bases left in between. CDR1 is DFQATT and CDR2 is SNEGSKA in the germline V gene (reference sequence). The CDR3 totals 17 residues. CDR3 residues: CSARVGGLRGLNYGYTF. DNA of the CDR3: TGCAGTGCTAGAGTCGGCGGACTCAGGGGTCTAAACTATGGCTACACCTTC.

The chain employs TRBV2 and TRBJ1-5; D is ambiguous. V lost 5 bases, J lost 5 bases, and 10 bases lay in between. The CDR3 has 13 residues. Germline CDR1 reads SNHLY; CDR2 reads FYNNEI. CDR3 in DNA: TGTGCCAGCAGTAAAAGTAATCATCAGCCCCAGCATTTT. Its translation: CASSKSNHQPQHF.

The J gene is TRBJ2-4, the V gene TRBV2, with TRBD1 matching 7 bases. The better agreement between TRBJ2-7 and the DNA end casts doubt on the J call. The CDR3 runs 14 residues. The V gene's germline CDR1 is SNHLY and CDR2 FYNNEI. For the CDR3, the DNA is TGTGCCAGCAAGGTCCAGGACAGGATCTACGAGCAGTACTTC. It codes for CASKVQDRIYEQYF.

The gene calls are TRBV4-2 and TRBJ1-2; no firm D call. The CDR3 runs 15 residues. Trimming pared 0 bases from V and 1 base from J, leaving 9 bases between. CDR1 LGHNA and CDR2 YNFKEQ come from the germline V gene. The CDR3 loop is CASSQDRGFNYGYTF. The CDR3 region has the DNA TGTGCCAGCAGCCAAGATAGAGGATTTAACTATGGCTACACCTTC.

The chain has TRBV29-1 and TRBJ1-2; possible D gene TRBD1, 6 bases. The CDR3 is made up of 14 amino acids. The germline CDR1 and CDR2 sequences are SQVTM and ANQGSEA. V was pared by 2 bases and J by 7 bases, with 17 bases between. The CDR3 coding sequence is TGCAGCGTTGAATGGCGTGGGGGGGCTGGTGGCTACACCTTC. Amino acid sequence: CSVEWRGGAGGYTF.

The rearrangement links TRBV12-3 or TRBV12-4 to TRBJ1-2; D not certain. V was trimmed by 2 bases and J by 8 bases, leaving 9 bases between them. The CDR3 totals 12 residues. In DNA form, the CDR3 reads TGTGCCAGCAGTTTATCTACAAGGGGCTACACCTTC. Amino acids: CASSLSTRGYTF.

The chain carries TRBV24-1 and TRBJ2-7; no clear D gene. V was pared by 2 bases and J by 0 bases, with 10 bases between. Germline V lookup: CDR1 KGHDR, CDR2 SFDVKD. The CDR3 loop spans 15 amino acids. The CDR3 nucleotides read TGTGCCACCAGTGATTCTTCGAGGAGCTCCTACGAGCAGTACTTC. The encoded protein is CATSDSSRSSYEQYF.

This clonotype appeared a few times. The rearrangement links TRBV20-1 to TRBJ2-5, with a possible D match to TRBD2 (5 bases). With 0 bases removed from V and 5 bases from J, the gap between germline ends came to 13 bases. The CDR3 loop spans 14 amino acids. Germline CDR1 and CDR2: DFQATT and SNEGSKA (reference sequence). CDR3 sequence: CSARDLLAGETQYF. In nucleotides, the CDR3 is TGCAGTGCTAGAGATCTGCTAGCCGGGGAGACCCAGTACTTC.

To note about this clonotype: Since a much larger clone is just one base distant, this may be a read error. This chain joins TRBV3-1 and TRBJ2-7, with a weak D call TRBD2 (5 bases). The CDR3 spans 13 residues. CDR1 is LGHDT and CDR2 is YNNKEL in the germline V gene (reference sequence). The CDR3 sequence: CTSSQAASYEQYF. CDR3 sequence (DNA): TGTACCAGCAGCCAAGCGGCGTCCTACGAGCAGTACTTC.

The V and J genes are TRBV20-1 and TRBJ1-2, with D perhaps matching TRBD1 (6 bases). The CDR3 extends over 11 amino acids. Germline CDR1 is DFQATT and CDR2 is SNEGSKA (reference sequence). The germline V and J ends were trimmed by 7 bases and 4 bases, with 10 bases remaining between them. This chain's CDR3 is CSVGQIYGYTF. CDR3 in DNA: TGCAGTGTTGGACAGATCTATGGCTACACCTTC.

The CDR3 bases are TGTGCCAGCAGTCGGGACAGCCTCTCCTACGAGCAGTACTTC. Residues: CASSRDSLSYEQYF. The chain recombines TRBV7-2 with TRBJ2-7; 7 nucleotides align to TRBD1. Per the germline V gene, CDR1 is SGHTA and CDR2 is FQGNSA. The CDR3 runs to 14 residues. The junction had 5 bases not matched to a gene; V was cut back by 6 bases and J by 0 bases.

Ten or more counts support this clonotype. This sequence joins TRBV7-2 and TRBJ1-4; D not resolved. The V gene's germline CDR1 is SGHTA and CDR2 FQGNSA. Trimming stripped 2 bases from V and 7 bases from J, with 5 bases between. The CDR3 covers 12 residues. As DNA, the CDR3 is TGTGCCAGCAGCTTATTTGGTGAAAAACTGTTTTTT. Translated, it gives CASSLFGEKLFF.

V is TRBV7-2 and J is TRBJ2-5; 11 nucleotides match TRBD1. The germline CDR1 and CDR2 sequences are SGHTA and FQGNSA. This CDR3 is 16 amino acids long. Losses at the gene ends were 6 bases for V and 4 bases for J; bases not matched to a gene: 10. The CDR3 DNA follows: TGTGCCAGCAGTAATCCGGGACAGGGGGGATTAGAGACCCAGTACTTC. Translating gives CASSNPGQGGLETQYF.

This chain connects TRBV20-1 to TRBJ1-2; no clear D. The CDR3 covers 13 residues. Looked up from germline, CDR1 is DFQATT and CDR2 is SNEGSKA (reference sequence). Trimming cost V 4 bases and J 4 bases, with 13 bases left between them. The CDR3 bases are TGCAGTGCTACCGAAGGAGGGTTCTATGGCTACACCTTC. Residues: CSATEGGFYGYTF.

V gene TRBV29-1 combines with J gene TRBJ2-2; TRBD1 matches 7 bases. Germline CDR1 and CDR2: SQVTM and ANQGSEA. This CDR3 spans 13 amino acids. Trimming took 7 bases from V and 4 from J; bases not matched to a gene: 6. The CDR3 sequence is CSGYRGSTGELFF. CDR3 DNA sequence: TGCAGCGGATACAGGGGTAGCACCGGGGAGCTGTTTTTT.

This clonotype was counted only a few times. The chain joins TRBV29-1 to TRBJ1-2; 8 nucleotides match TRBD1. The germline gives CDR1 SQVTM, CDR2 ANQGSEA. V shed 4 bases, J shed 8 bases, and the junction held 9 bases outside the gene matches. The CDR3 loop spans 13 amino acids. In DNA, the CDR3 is TGCAGCGTTGTAAGAGGACAGGGAAACGGCTACACCTTC. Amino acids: CSVVRGQGNGYTF.

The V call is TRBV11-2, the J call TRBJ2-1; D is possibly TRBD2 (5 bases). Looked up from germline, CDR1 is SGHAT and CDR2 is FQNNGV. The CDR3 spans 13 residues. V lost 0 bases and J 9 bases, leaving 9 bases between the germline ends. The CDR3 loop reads CASSLETRAEQFF. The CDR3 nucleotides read TGTGCCAGCAGCTTAGAAACTAGGGCTGAGCAGTTCTTC.

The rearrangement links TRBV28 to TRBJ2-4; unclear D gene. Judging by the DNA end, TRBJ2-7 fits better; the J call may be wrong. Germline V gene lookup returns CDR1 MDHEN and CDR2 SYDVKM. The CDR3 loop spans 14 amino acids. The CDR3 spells CASRFMASVYEQYF. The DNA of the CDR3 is TGTGCCAGCAGGTTTATGGCTTCGGTCTACGAGCAGTACTTC.

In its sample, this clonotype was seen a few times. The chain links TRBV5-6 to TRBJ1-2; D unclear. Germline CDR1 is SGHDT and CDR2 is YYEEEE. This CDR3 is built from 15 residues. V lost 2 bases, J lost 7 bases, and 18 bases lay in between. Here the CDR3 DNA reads TGTGCCAGCAGCTTAGATCCGATACTCCCATCTGGCTACACCTTC. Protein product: CASSLDPILPSGYTF.

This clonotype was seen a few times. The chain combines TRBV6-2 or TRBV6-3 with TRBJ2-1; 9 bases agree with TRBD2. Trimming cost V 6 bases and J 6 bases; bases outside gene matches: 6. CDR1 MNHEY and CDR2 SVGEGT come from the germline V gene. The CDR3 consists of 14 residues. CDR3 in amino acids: CASSQRGALNEQFF. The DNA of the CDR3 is TGTGCCAGCAGCCAGCGGGGGGCCCTCAATGAGCAGTTCTTC.

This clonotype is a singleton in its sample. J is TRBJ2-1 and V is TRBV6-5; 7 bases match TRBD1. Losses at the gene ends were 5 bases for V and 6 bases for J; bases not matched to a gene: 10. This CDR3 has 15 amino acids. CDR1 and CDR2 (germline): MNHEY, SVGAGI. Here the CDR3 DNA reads TGTGCCAGCAGTGCCTCAGGGGGATTTATCAATGAGCAGTTCTTC. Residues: CASSASGGFINEQFF.

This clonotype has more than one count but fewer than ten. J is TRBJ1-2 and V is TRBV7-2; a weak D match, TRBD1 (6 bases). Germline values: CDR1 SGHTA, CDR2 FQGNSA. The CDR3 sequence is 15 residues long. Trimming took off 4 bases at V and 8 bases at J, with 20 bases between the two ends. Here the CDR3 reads CASSSGQTIPWGYTF. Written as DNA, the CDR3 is TGTGCCAGCAGCTCAGGACAGACTATTCCTTGGGGCTACACCTTC. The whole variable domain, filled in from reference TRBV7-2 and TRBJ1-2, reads GAGVSQSPSNKVTEKGKDVELRCDPISGHTALYWYRQSLGQGLEFLIYFQGNSAPDKSGLPSDRFSAERTGGSVSTLTIQRTQQEDSAVYLCASSSGQTIPWGYTFGSGTRLTVV.